One and the same sample provided the 22 T cell receptor beta chains below, sequenced in a study of shared clonotypes between healthy human individuals. Terminally differentiated effector memory CD45RA+ cells were excluded from the naive CD8 cells, which were CD45RO-negative and positively selected for CCR7. The method was immunoSEQ multiplex PCR; TCRdb's version includes in-frame clones alone and lacks a portion of them. The table has 1.5 million to 2.5 million clones, roughly 95% seen once. The specimen was naive CD8+ T cells sorted from blood. Receptors originate from a man aged 18 to 30 in good health.

CDR3 residues: CASSWAGLSYNEQFF. The CDR3 DNA reads TGTGCCAGCAGCTGGGCGGGACTTTCCTACAATGAGCAGTTCTTC. The rearrangement joins TRBV13 to TRBJ2-1, with a weak D call TRBD2 (6 bases). Trimming removed 4 bases from V and 1 base from J, with 11 bases in between. CDR3 length equals 15 residues. Germline-derived CDR1 and CDR2 are PRHDT and FYEKMQ (reference sequence).

The chain uses TRBV7-9 and TRBJ1-2; D gene uncertain. V was pared by 3 bases and J by 5 bases, with 10 bases between. Germline-derived CDR1 and CDR2 are SEHNR and FQNEAQ (reference sequence). The CDR3 sequence is 13 residues long. The CDR3 protein is CASSLGSVYGYTF. The DNA of the CDR3 is TGTGCCAGCAGCTTGGGATCGGTGTATGGCTACACCTTC.

The rearrangement links TRBV6-1 to TRBJ1-4; tentative D call: TRBD1 (5 bases). CDR3 size: 18 residues. Germline CDR1 MNHNS, CDR2 SASEGT. Trimming pared 2 bases from V and 0 bases from J, leaving 16 bases between. The CDR3 DNA reads as TGTGCCAGCAGTGAAAGGGGCTCGGTAGGGACAACTAATGAAAAACTGTTTTTT. As protein: CASSERGSVGTTNEKLFF.

V and J are TRBV4-1 and TRBJ1-3, with D unresolved. The CDR3 loop spans 14 amino acids. Germline-derived CDR1 and CDR2 are MGHRA and YSYEKL. Trimming took 1 base from V and 4 from J, leaving 8 bases between them. The CDR3: CASSQVVGGNTIYF. In nucleotides, the CDR3 is TGCGCCAGCAGCCAAGTGGTGGGAGGAAACACCATATATTTT.

The rearrangement uses TRBV19 and TRBJ2-7, with D uncertain. Germline CDR1 reads LNHDA; CDR2 reads SQIVND (reference sequence). Trimming stripped 5 bases from V and 2 bases from J, with 13 bases between. The CDR3 runs 14 residues. DNA of the CDR3: TGTGCCAGTAGTCCTCTAGACAATCCCTACGAGCAGTACTTC. Translation: CASSPLDNPYEQYF.

The chain recombines TRBV4-1 with TRBJ1-1; no definite D call. Trimming shortened V by 2 bases and J by 0 bases, and 10 bases separated the two germline ends. Germline V gene sequence: CDR1 MGHRA, CDR2 YSYEKL. There are 15 residues in the CDR3. In nucleotides, the CDR3 is TGCGCCAGCAGCCAAAAAGGGATCATGAACACTGAAGCTTTCTTT. Its translation: CASSQKGIMNTEAFF.

The rearrangement joins TRBV9 to TRBJ2-7, with D possibly being TRBD1 or TRBD2 (5 bases each). Germline CDR1 is SGDLS and CDR2 is YYNGEE. V was pared by 4 bases and J by 5 bases, with 16 bases between. The CDR3 is 14 residues long. CDR3 loop: CASSPWGSRDEQYF. The CDR3 coding sequence is TGTGCCAGCAGCCCCTGGGGGTCAAGGGACGAGCAGTACTTC.

CDR3 coding DNA: TGTGCCAGCAGCTTGGAACTCAGTGCGGGTGAAAAACTGTTTTTT. This translates into CASSLELSAGEKLFF. The V gene is TRBV5-6, the J gene TRBJ1-4; D gene ambiguous. CDR1 and CDR2 from the germline V gene are SGHDT and YYEEEE. Trimming cost V 0 bases and J 7 bases, with 13 bases left between them. The CDR3 covers 15 residues.

The J gene is TRBJ1-2, the V gene TRBV27, with D possibly TRBD1 on 6 matching bases. Germline CDR1 is MNHEY and CDR2 is SMNVEV (reference sequence). CDR3 length: 13 residues. Trimming took off 2 bases at V and 6 bases at J, with 10 bases between the two ends. CDR3 sequence (DNA): TGTGCCAGCAGTTTAGGGGGCCACGATGGCTACACCTTC. Encoded protein: CASSLGGHDGYTF.

V is TRBV4-1 and J is TRBJ2-7; tentatively, D is TRBD1 (6 bases). This CDR3 is 15 amino acids long. Deletions cut 3 bases from V and 0 bases from J, with 12 bases between. The germline V gene has CDR1 MGHRA and CDR2 YSYEKL. CDR3 nucleotides: TGCGCCAGCAGCCACCAAACAGGGAACTCCTACGAGCAGTACTTC. Residues: CASSHQTGNSYEQYF.

V gene TRBV29-1 combines with J gene TRBJ2-2; 8 nucleotides align to TRBD1. With V trimmed by 0 bases and J by 1 base, 4 bases remained unmatched. The V gene's germline CDR1 is SQVTM and CDR2 ANQGSEA. CDR3 length equals 16 residues. CDR3 nucleotide sequence: TGCAGCGTTGAAGACGCCGGGACAGGGAACACCGGGGAGCTGTTTTTT. Translation gives CSVEDAGTGNTGELFF.

The CDR3 here is CASTDQTSTDTQYF. CDR3 bases: TGTGCCAGCACAGATCAGACTAGCACAGATACGCAGTATTTT. The chain combines TRBV7-9 with TRBJ2-3; D is ambiguous. Trimming took off 7 bases at V and 0 bases at J, with 11 bases between the two ends. Germline assignment: CDR1 SEHNR and CDR2 FQNEAQ (reference sequence). This CDR3 has 14 amino acids.

The CDR3 loop is CASSRSTTEQFF. The DNA of the CDR3 is TGTGCCAGCAGCCGCTCCACTACTGAGCAGTTCTTC. The chain employs TRBV7-8 and TRBJ2-1, with D unresolved. From germline, CDR1 is SGHVS and CDR2 FQNEAQ. This CDR3 spans 12 amino acids. The V end lost 5 bases, the J end lost 9 bases, and 11 bases lay between the germline ends.

Of note for this clone: The sample carries other DNA sequences with the same CDR3. The chain uses TRBV10-3 and TRBJ1-1, with D possibly being TRBD1 (6 bases). The CDR3 runs 14 residues. The germline gives CDR1 ENHRY, CDR2 SYGVKD. Trimming stripped 3 bases from V and 0 bases from J, with 8 bases between. CDR3 residues: CAISEGGLNTEAFF. The CDR3 nucleotides read TGTGCCATCAGTGAAGGGGGATTGAACACTGAAGCTTTCTTT.

The chain uses TRBV4-1 and TRBJ2-7; TRBD2 might be the D (6 bases). CDR1 and CDR2 (germline): MGHRA, YSYEKL. The CDR3 has 15 amino acids. Trimming took off 1 base at V and 3 bases at J, with 13 bases between the two ends. CDR3 DNA: TGCGCCAGCAGCCAAGTTACGGGAGAGGGCTACGAGCAGTACTTC. This encodes CASSQVTGEGYEQYF.

The chain has TRBV7-6 and TRBJ2-7; the D gene could be TRBD1 or TRBD2 (5 bases each). The CDR3 sequence is 14 residues long. CDR1 is SGHVS, CDR2 FNYEAQ, per germline. V gave up 5 bases and J gave up 2 bases, with 13 bases separating them. Here the CDR3 DNA reads TGTGCCAGCAGCCCCGGGGACGCCGCCTACGAGCAGTACTTC. Protein sequence: CASSPGDAAYEQYF.

V usage is TRBV5-1 and J usage is TRBJ1-6; maybe TRBD1 (5 bases). The V gene's germline CDR1 is SGHRS and CDR2 YFSETQ. V was clipped by 0 bases and J by 7 bases, with 8 bases between them. The CDR3 consists of 14 residues. The CDR3, as DNA: TGCGCCAGCAGCTTGGCTGGGGGGAATTCACCCCTCCACTTT. Translating gives CASSLAGGNSPLHF.

Comments on this clone: Different DNA sequences within this sample yield the same CDR3. The chain links TRBV9 to TRBJ2-1; no definite D call. The CDR3 consists of 15 residues. The germline V gene has CDR1 SGDLS and CDR2 YYNGEE. V lost 0 bases to trimming and J lost 3 bases, with 10 bases between them. The CDR3 coding sequence is TGTGCCAGCAGCGTAGGGGGAAGAGGCTACAATGAGCAGTTCTTC. Translating gives CASSVGGRGYNEQFF.

The chain uses TRBV27 and TRBJ2-7, with TRBD1 matching 8 bases. The CDR3 has 13 amino acids. Germline-derived CDR1 and CDR2 are MNHEY and SMNVEV (reference sequence). Trimming at V came to 8 bases and at J to 3 bases, leaving 6 bases not matched to a gene. This CDR3 is CASHPQGVYEQYF. CDR3 sequence (DNA): TGTGCCAGCCACCCACAGGGGGTCTACGAGCAGTACTTC.

This sequence joins TRBV27 and TRBJ2-1; 7 nucleotides match TRBD2. This CDR3 has 16 amino acids. CDR1 and CDR2 (germline): MNHEY, SMNVEV (reference sequence). The V and J ends lost 5 bases and 0 bases, in that order; junction bases with no gene match: 7. The CDR3 DNA is TGTGCCAGCAGTCTTAGGCTAGCGGACTCCTACAATGAGCAGTTCTTC. Its translation is CASSLRLADSYNEQFF.

Worth noting for this clone: In the same sample, other DNA sequences code for this CDR3. This chain links TRBV27 with TRBJ2-7; D remains unclear. Germline CDR1 is MNHEY and CDR2 is SMNVEV (reference sequence). The V end lost 6 bases, the J end lost 0 bases, and 12 bases lay between the germline ends. The CDR3 sequence is 14 residues long. In DNA form, the CDR3 reads TGTGCCAGCAGCTTAGGTCCGATCTCCTACGAGCAGTACTTC. Its translation is CASSLGPISYEQYF.

This sequence joins TRBV27 and TRBJ2-1, with TRBD1 identical over 8 bases. The V and J ends lost 5 bases and 6 bases, in that order; junction bases with no gene match: 9. Germline CDR1 is MNHEY and CDR2 is SMNVEV (reference sequence). The CDR3 totals 15 residues. This CDR3 reads CASSIDRGSGNEQFF. The CDR3 nucleotides read TGTGCCAGCAGTATAGACAGGGGCAGTGGCAATGAGCAGTTCTTC.